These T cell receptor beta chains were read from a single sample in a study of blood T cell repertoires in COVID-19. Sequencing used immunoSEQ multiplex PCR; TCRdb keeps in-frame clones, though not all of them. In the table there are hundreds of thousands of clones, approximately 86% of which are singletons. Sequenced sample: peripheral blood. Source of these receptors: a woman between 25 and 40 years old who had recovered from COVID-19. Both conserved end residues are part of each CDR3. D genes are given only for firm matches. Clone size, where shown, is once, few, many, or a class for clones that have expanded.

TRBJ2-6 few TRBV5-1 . CASSEGVQLSGANVLTF TGCGCCAGCAGCGAGGGGGTCCAACTCTCTGGGGCCAACGTCCTGACTTTC
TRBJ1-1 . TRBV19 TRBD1 CASTTDRRNTEAFF TGTGCCAGTACCACGGACAGGAGGAACACTGAAGCTTTCTTT
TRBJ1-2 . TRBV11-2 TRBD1 CASSLGAETGASGYTF TGTGCCAGCAGCTTAGGGGCCGAGACAGGGGCGAGTGGCTACACCTTC
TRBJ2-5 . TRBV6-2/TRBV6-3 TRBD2 CASSYKPGLARSQETQYF TGTGCCAGCAGTTATAAGCCGGGACTAGCGAGATCCCAAGAGACCCAGTACTTC
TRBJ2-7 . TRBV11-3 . CASSLGFPGDEQYF TGTGCCAGCAGCTTAGGCTTCCCGGGGGACGAGCAGTACTTC
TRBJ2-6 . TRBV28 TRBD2 CASSLAGAGANVLTF TGTGCCAGCAGTTTGGCGGGAGCTGGGGCCAACGTCCTGACTTTC
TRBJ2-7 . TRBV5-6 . CASSSLQGSYEQYF TGTGCCAGCAGCTCCCTTCAGGGCTCCTACGAGCAGTACTTC
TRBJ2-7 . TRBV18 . CASSPLAGKGYEQYF TGTGCCAGCTCACCCCTCGCGGGAAAGGGCTACGAGCAGTACTTC
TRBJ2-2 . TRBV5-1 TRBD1 CASSYDRENTGELFF TGCGCCAGCAGCTATGACAGGGAGAACACCGGGGAGCTGTTTTTT
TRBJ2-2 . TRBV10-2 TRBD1 CASSVQGWTGELFF TGCGCCAGCAGTGTACAGGGGTGGACCGGGGAGCTGTTTTTT
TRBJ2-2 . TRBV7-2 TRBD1 CASRQGSTGELFF TGTGCCAGCCGACAGGGGAGCACCGGGGAGCTGTTTTTT
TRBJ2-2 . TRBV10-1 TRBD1 CASSEGTGNTGELFF TGCGCCAGCAGTGAGGGGACAGGGAACACCGGGGAGCTGTTTTTT
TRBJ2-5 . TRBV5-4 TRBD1 CASSGQGAQEETQYF TGTGCCAGCTCGGGACAGGGGGCGCAGGAAGAGACCCAGTACTTC
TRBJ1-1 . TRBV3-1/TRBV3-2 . CASSPGQNTEAFF TGTGCCAGCAGCCCCGGTCAGAACACTGAAGCTTTCTTT
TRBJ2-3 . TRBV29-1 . CSVEESEGRGDTQYF TGCAGCGTTGAAGAATCGGAGGGTCGTGGAGATACGCAGTATTTT
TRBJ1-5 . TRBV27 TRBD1 CASSELFPGQTNQPQHF TGTGCCAGCAGCGAACTCTTCCCGGGACAGACGAATCAGCCCCAGCATTTT
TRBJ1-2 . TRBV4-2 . CASSQAGTSGYTF TGTGCCAGCAGCCAAGCCGGGACATCTGGCTACACCTTC
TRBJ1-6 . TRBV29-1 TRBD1 CSVGQGVGSPLHF TGCAGCGTGGGACAGGGGGTTGGTTCACCCCTCCACTTT
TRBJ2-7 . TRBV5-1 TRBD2 CASSLSGGAYEQYF TGCGCCAGCAGCCTTAGCGGGGGGGCTTACGAGCAGTACTTC
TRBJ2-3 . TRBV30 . CAWSKGGWTDTQYF TGTGCCTGGAGTAAAGGCGGTTGGACAGATACGCAGTATTTT
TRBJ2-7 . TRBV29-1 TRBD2 CSVEDPSGRALEQYF TGCAGCGTTGAAGATCCGAGCGGGAGGGCCCTCGAGCAGTACTTC
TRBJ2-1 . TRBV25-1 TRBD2 CASSELGTSGRGEQFF TGTGCCAGCAGTGAATTAGGGACTAGCGGGAGGGGTGAGCAGTTCTTC
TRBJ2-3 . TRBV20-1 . CSGFHQDTQYF TGCAGTGGTTTCCACCAGGATACGCAGTATTTT
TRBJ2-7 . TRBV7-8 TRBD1 CASSLATGAYEQYF TGTGCCAGCAGCTTAGCCACAGGGGCCTACGAGCAGTACTTC
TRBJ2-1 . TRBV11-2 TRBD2 CASSSWGLAGDDEQFF TGTGCCAGCAGCTCATGGGGACTAGCGGGAGACGATGAGCAGTTCTTC
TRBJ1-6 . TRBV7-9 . CASSLSRGSDSPLHF TGTGCCAGCAGCTTATCGAGAGGCTCGGATTCGCCCCTCCACTTT
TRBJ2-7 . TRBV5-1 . CASSWDGGTYEQYF TGCGCCAGCAGCTGGGATGGAGGGACCTACGAGCAGTACTTC